Following are 19 T cell receptor beta chains from one sample sequenced in a study of CD8+ T cells in alopecia areata. The treatment denotes: oral pan-JAK inhibitor, 5-10 mg twice daily. Following extraction, RNA underwent reverse transcription to cDNA, which served as the sequencing template. TCRdb keeps only in-frame clones here, not all; method: immunoSEQ multiplex PCR. The sample yields about 180,000 clones, 40% to 65% seen once. The specimen was CD8+ T cells sorted from blood, collected at week 24, from a patient treated with tofacitinib. The receptors were gathered from a human donor with alopecia areata.

The chain recombines TRBV7-2 with TRBJ2-7; D may be TRBD2 (6 bases). CDR1 is SGHTA and CDR2 is FQGNSA in the germline V gene. The length of the CDR3 is 13 residues. V was pared by 4 bases and J by 3 bases, with 10 bases between. CDR3 sequence (DNA): TGTGCCAGCAGCTCCTCCGGGGGCTACGAGCAGTACTTC. Encoded protein: CASSSSGGYEQYF.

This chain joins TRBV15 and TRBJ1-1; D not certain. The CDR3 has 13 amino acids. Germline V gives CDR1 LNHNV, CDR2 YYDKDF (reference sequence). V was shortened by 1 base and J by 1 base, with 4 bases between the two germline ends. CDR3 in DNA: TGTGCCACCAGCAGAGTGGGGAACACTGAAGCTTTCTTT. Encoded protein: CATSRVGNTEAFF.

This clone appeared a few times. The rearrangement joins TRBV29-1 to TRBJ1-2; the D gene is possibly TRBD1 (6 bases). There are 14 residues in the CDR3. Germline values: CDR1 SQVTM, CDR2 ANQGSEA. V was clipped by 4 bases and J by 2 bases, with 14 bases between them. The CDR3 DNA is TGCAGCGTTGTCTTTGCAGGGGAGAACTATGGCTACACCTTC. Protein sequence: CSVVFAGENYGYTF.

The chain is built from TRBV29-1 and TRBJ2-1, with a weak D call TRBD1 (6 bases). Germline CDR1 and CDR2: SQVTM and ANQGSEA. V lost 5 bases and J 3 bases, leaving 14 bases between the germline ends. The CDR3 contains 14 residues. The CDR3 protein is CSVQGRDNYNEQFF. The CDR3 region has the DNA TGCAGCGTTCAAGGACGGGACAACTACAATGAGCAGTTCTTC.

This clone was counted between two and nine times. The gene calls are TRBV7-2 and TRBJ1-4; possibly TRBD1 for D (6 bases). The germline V gene encodes CDR1 SGHTA and CDR2 FQGNSA. The CDR3 has 18 residues. Trimming stripped 4 bases from V and 8 bases from J, with 26 bases between. In DNA form, the CDR3 reads TGTGCCAGCAGCTCCTTCCCTGACGTCGACAGGAGGGGGGAAAAACTGTTTTTT. The encoded protein is CASSSFPDVDRRGEKLFF. Supplemented by reference TRBV7-2 and TRBJ1-4, the full variable domain reads GAGVSQSPSNKVTEKGKDVELRCDPISGHTALYWYRQSLGQGLEFLIYFQGNSAPDKSGLPSDRFSAERTGGSVSTLTIQRTQQEDSAVYLCASSSFPDVDRRGEKLFFGSGTQLSVL.

There are a few counts of this clone. The sample contains more than one DNA sequence encoding this CDR3. The rearrangement joins TRBV7-9 to TRBJ1-2, with D maybe TRBD1 (5 bases). This CDR3 is built from 12 residues. Germline values: CDR1 SEHNR, CDR2 FQNEAQ (reference sequence). The V end was cut by 2 bases, the J end by 6 bases, with 7 bases between. CDR3 protein: CASSLQGDGYTF. The CDR3 DNA follows: TGTGCCAGCAGCTTACAAGGGGATGGCTACACCTTC.

The chain combines TRBV4-3 with TRBJ2-1; 9 positions agree with TRBD2. CDR1 and CDR2 from the germline V gene are LGHNA and YSLEER. Losses at the gene ends were 2 bases for V and 12 bases for J; bases not matched to a gene: 11. The CDR3 totals 15 residues. The CDR3: CASSQFARGGNSQFF. CDR3 DNA sequence: TGCGCCAGCAGCCAATTTGCGCGGGGGGGCAATTCGCAGTTCTTC.

The rearrangement joins TRBV29-1 to TRBJ2-3; 9 bases agree with TRBD2. J was trimmed by 1 base and V by 3 bases; bases with no gene match: 14. This CDR3 spans 18 amino acids. Germline V gives CDR1 SQVTM, CDR2 ANQGSEA. The CDR3 DNA sequence: TGCAGCGTTGAGAAGACAGATTTTAGCGGGGGCCGCACAGATACGCAGTATTTT. It translates to CSVEKTDFSGGRTDTQYF.

The chain couples TRBV30 to TRBJ2-1; 15 bases fit TRBD2. The germline gives CDR1 GTSNPN, CDR2 SVGIG (reference sequence). The CDR3 is 18 residues long. After removal of 3 bases from V and 5 bases from J, the junction contained 11 bases not matched to a gene. CDR3 bases: TGTGCCTGGAGGAAAGACCGGACTAGCGGGGGGGAAGACAATGAGCAGTTCTTC. Protein: CAWRKDRTSGGEDNEQFF.

The chain has TRBV5-1 and TRBJ2-2, with D unclear. The V and J ends lost 0 bases and 6 bases respectively, with 9 bases between them. The germline V gene has CDR1 SGHRS and CDR2 YFSETQ. This CDR3 has 14 amino acids. The CDR3 protein is CASSLDESPGELFF. The CDR3 DNA reads TGCGCCAGCAGCTTGGATGAGTCTCCCGGGGAGCTGTTTTTT. The full variable domain, rest sourced from reference TRBV5-1 and TRBJ2-2, is KAGVTQTPRYLIKTRGQQVTLSCSPISGHRSVSWYQQTPGQGLQFLFEYFSETQRNKGNFPGRFSGRQFSNSRSEMNVSTLELGDSALYLCASSLDESPGELFFGEGSRLTVL.

Note on this clone: The identical CDR3 is also encoded by other nucleotide sequences in the sample. V gene TRBV30 combines with J gene TRBJ2-6; D is uncertain. The CDR3 runs 14 residues. V lost 3 bases and J lost 2, with 8 bases in between. Germline V gives CDR1 GTSNPN, CDR2 SVGIG (reference sequence). For the CDR3, the DNA is TGTGCCTGGAGCTCAGGTGCTGGGGCCAACGTCCTGACTTTC. This codes for CAWSSGAGANVLTF.

For the CDR3, the DNA is TGCAGCGCCCAAGGGGGGGGGAGGAATACGCAGTATTTT. Its translation is CSAQGGGRNTQYF. The V gene is TRBV29-1, the J gene TRBJ2-3; a weak D match, TRBD2 (7 bases). The CDR3 consists of 13 residues. Germline CDR1 reads SQVTM; CDR2 reads ANQGSEA. V was trimmed by 7 bases and J by 7 bases, leaving 18 bases between them.

There are a few counts of this clone. The rearrangement links TRBV19 to TRBJ1-1; tentatively, D is TRBD1 (5 bases). The CDR3 totals 11 residues. The germline V gene encodes CDR1 LNHDA and CDR2 SQIVND (reference sequence). Trimming took off 3 bases at V and 8 bases at J, with 7 bases between the two ends. The CDR3 nucleotides are TGTGCCAGTAGTATCTGGGGGGAAGCTTTCTTT. Protein: CASSIWGEAFF.

This chain links TRBV2 with TRBJ1-2; D unresolved. The CDR3 length is 15 residues. CDR1 and CDR2 (germline): SNHLY, FYNNEI. Between the trimmed V and J ends, which lost 0 bases and 0 bases, there was a span of 8 bases. The CDR3 sequence is CASSEARNTNYGYTF. In nucleotides, the CDR3 is TGTGCCAGCAGTGAAGCAAGGAACACTAACTATGGCTACACCTTC.

This clone was found a few times. The gene calls are TRBV5-1 and TRBJ1-4; D gene unclear. The CDR3 length is 15 residues. Germline-derived CDR1 and CDR2 are SGHRS and YFSETQ. V was clipped by 2 bases and J by 4 bases, with 12 bases between them. The DNA of the CDR3 is TGCGCCAGCAGCTTACGGCAGCCGAATAATGAAAAACTGTTTTTT. This translates into CASSLRQPNNEKLFF. Together with reference TRBV5-1 and TRBJ1-4, the CDR3 gives the full variable domain: KAGVTQTPRYLIKTRGQQVTLSCSPISGHRSVSWYQQTPGQGLQFLFEYFSETQRNKGNFPGRFSGRQFSNSRSEMNVSTLELGDSALYLCASSLRQPNNEKLFFGSGTQLSVL.

This clone was recorded only once. J is TRBJ2-5 and V is TRBV2; 7 bases fit TRBD2. Germline CDR1 reads SNHLY; CDR2 reads FYNNEI. CDR3 length: 15 residues. The V and J ends lost 7 bases and 1 base, in that order; junction bases with no gene match: 9. The CDR3 DNA follows: TGTGCCAGCACCCCGCCCGCTAGCGGCCAAGAGACCCAGTACTTC. Amino acids: CASTPPASGQETQYF. Full variable domain (outside the CDR3, taken from reference TRBV2 and TRBJ2-5): EPEVTQTPSHQVTQMGQEVILRCVPISNHLYFYWYRQILGQKVEFLVSFYNNEISEKSEIFDDQFSVERPDGSNFTLKIRSTKLEDSAMYFCASTPPASGQETQYFGPGTRLLVL.

This clone was seen once. V gene TRBV29-1 combines with J gene TRBJ2-7, with D possibly matching TRBD1 (6 bases). CDR3 length: 13 amino acids. Germline CDR1 SQVTM, CDR2 ANQGSEA. V lost 5 bases and J 2 bases, leaving 13 bases between the germline ends. DNA for the CDR3: TGCAGCGTTTCAGACCGGGACACCTACGAGCAGTACTTC. Translated: CSVSDRDTYEQYF.

This clone was detected a few times. The rearrangement joins TRBV29-1 to TRBJ2-3; no firm D call. From germline, CDR1 is SQVTM and CDR2 ANQGSEA. The CDR3 is made up of 13 amino acids. Trimming left V 7 bases short and J 5 bases short, with 16 bases between. The CDR3 protein is CSGNLGIIDTQYF. The CDR3 coding sequence is TGCAGCGGCAATCTAGGGATTATAGATACGCAGTATTTT.

The chain couples TRBV29-1 to TRBJ1-1; 8 bases agree with TRBD1. The CDR3 is 11 amino acids. Germline assignment: CDR1 SQVTM and CDR2 ANQGSEA. V lost 7 bases to trimming and J lost 5 bases; unmatched junction nucleotides: 3. CDR3 region: CSAQGATEAFF. In DNA form, the CDR3 reads TGCAGCGCTCAGGGGGCAACTGAAGCTTTCTTT.